The 4 T cell receptor beta chains in this list originate from one sample, sequenced in a study of blood T cell repertoires in COVID-19. Some clones are missing from TCRdb's copy, which holds only in-frame ones; the method was immunoSEQ multiplex PCR. The profile shows just under 55,000 clones, roughly nine tenths of them singletons. What was sequenced was peripheral blood. The receptor set was obtained from a woman aged 40 to 50 with active COVID-19.

CDR3 residues: CASSAGGRTEAFF. CDR3 nucleotide sequence: TGTGCCAGCAGTGCAGGGGGGAGGACTGAAGCTTTCTTT. V usage is TRBV2 and J usage is TRBJ1-1; 7 positions agree with TRBD1. The germline V gene has CDR1 SNHLY and CDR2 FYNNEI. V was clipped by 4 bases and J by 5 bases; unmatched bases: 4. The CDR3 sequence is 13 residues long.

The chain uses TRBV11-2 and TRBJ2-1; the match to TRBD2 covers 8 bases. Per the germline V gene, CDR1 is SGHAT and CDR2 is FQNNGV. After removal of 5 bases from V and 8 bases from J, the junction contained 11 bases not matched to a gene. This CDR3 is built from 15 residues. The CDR3 is CASSRGGTSFDEQFF. CDR3 sequence (DNA): TGTGCCAGCAGCCGGGGGGGGACGTCCTTCGATGAGCAGTTCTTC.

The chain carries TRBV2 and TRBJ1-5; 10 nucleotides line up with TRBD1. The V gene's germline CDR1 is SNHLY and CDR2 FYNNEI. The CDR3 has 15 residues. With 6 bases clipped from V and 7 bases from J, the junction kept 9 bases outside the gene matches. The CDR3 region is CASREDRGWHQPQHF. DNA of the CDR3: TGTGCCAGCAGGGAGGACAGGGGGTGGCACCAGCCCCAGCATTTT.

This clone is a singleton in its sample. The gene calls are TRBV6-5 and TRBJ1-4; tentatively, D is TRBD1 (6 bases). V gave up 6 bases and J gave up 3 bases, with 14 bases separating them. The CDR3 has 15 residues. The germline CDR1 and CDR2 sequences are MNHEY and SVGAGI. The CDR3 DNA follows: TGTGCCAGCAGGGGGACATATGGGGCTAATGAAAAACTGTTTTTT. Translated: CASRGTYGANEKLFF.